This T cell receptor (beta chain) was sequenced in a study of regulatory T cells in long-lasting Graves disease. Looking at the study overall: Antithyroid drugs had been given to newly diagnosed Graves' patients for under 3 months. Regarding the study as a whole: Having few samples may have compromised the accuracy.

V was shortened by 0 bases and J by 2 bases, with 20 bases between the two germline ends. The CDR3 totals 18 residues. The germline V gene encodes CDR1 SGHDN and CDR2 FVKESK. Libraries of TCR beta came from iRepertoire HTBI primers plus Arm-PCR of CDR3 regions. From the multiplex PCR reads, TCRdb called clonotypes with MiXCR, one entry per CDR3 protein. The table lists roughly 560,000 distinct CDR3 sequences, around 16% of them singletons. This clonotype came up many times. Its antigen is unidentified. Time point defined: newly diagnosed GD, antithyroid drugs for less than 3 months. The TCR library was made from RNA that had been extracted from PBMCs in TRIzol. These data were likewise used in another study, on T cells in Graves' hyperthyroidism and ophthalmopathy. That work contributes: The study excluded patients with uncontrolled infection, other autoimmune disease, pregnancy or lactation. Blood also showed most of the thyroid clonotypes that were expanded above 0.001.

The clonotype originates from a middle-aged woman with Graves disease. Sample: peripheral blood mononuclear cells (PBMCs), taken at new diagnosis, from a patient treated with antithyroid drugs. V is TRBV14 and J is TRBJ2-7; TRBD2 might be the D (6 bases). CDR3 DNA: TGTGCCAGCAGCCAAGATAGGCACCGGGGGACGCGGACCTACGAGCAGTACTTC. Its protein product is CASSQDRHRGTRTYEQYF.